The 26 T cell receptor beta chains below come from one sample, sequenced in a study of blood T cell repertoires in COVID-19. Profiling relied on immunoSEQ multiplex PCR, and the TCRdb table lists in-frame clones only, not all of them. Of 250,000 or so clones in the sample, approximately 90% are singletons; the top ten hold approximately 4%. The specimen sequenced was PBMCs or T cells enriched from blood (not recorded which). These receptors came from a woman under 40 with acute COVID-19.

The V call is TRBV11-1, the J call TRBJ2-1, with 7 bases matching TRBD2. The V segment lost 0 bases and the J segment 8 bases; nucleotides outside the gene matches: 4. The CDR3 loop spans 14 amino acids. Germline assignment: CDR1 SGHAT and CDR2 FQDESV (reference sequence). In nucleotides, the CDR3 is TGTGCCAGCAGCTTAGCGGGAGGGCCTGATGAGCAGTTCTTC. The encoded protein is CASSLAGGPDEQFF.

The chain uses TRBV7-2 and TRBJ2-3; D is perhaps TRBD2 (5 bases). V was cut by 5 bases and J by 2 bases, with 17 bases left in between. The V gene's germline CDR1 is SGHTA and CDR2 FQGNSA. The CDR3 has 16 amino acids. In DNA, the CDR3 is TGTGCCAGCAGCCTTGCCCGCAGCGGACTCACAGATACGCAGTATTTT. Amino acid sequence: CASSLARSGLTDTQYF.

This chain joins TRBV5-6 and TRBJ1-4, with D tentatively TRBD1 (5 bases). Germline CDR1 SGHDT, CDR2 YYEEEE. The V and J ends lost 0 bases and 4 bases respectively, with 16 bases between them. The CDR3 runs to 17 residues. CDR3 amino acids: CASSLALAGDGNEKLFF. The CDR3 region has the DNA TGTGCCAGCAGCTTGGCCCTCGCGGGGGACGGTAATGAAAAACTGTTTTTT.

This clone was seen more than once but under ten times. The V call is TRBV19, the J call TRBJ1-5; possible D gene TRBD1, 5 bases. Germline CDR1 LNHDA, CDR2 SQIVND (reference sequence). The CDR3 is made up of 14 amino acids. Trimming took off 8 bases at V and 0 bases at J, with 11 bases between the two ends. CDR3 nucleotides: TGTGCCAGTCATGGGCAGGGTAGCAATCAGCCCCAGCATTTT. Translated, it gives CASHGQGSNQPQHF.

The chain carries TRBV10-3 and TRBJ1-1, with D possibly being TRBD1 (6 bases). Germline CDR1 is ENHRY and CDR2 is SYGVKD. This CDR3 contains 14 residues. Trimming took 3 bases from V and 1 from J, leaving 9 bases between them. CDR3 sequence: CAISDRTENTEAFF. The CDR3 nucleotides read TGTGCCATCAGTGATAGGACAGAGAACACTGAAGCTTTCTTT.

This clone was detected once. The gene calls are TRBV4-3 and TRBJ2-1, with TRBD2 matching over 10 bases. With V trimmed by 1 base and J by 2 bases, 5 bases remained unmatched. Per the germline V gene, CDR1 is LGHNA and CDR2 is YSLEER. This CDR3 has 17 residues. Here the CDR3 DNA reads TGCGCCAGCAGCCAAGGGGGACTAGCGAAGACCTACAATGAGCAGTTCTTC. Its protein product is CASSQGGLAKTYNEQFF.

The J gene is TRBJ1-5, the V gene TRBV12-3 or TRBV12-4, with 7 nucleotides matching TRBD1. The CDR3 is 13 amino acids. Trimming took 6 bases from V and 6 from J; bases not matched to a gene: 5. The CDR3 nucleotides are TGTGCCAGCAGCCCAGGGACAGTTCAGCCCCAGCATTTT. Its protein product is CASSPGTVQPQHF.

This clone came up once. J is TRBJ2-5 and V is TRBV19; perhaps TRBD1 as D (6 bases). The CDR3 sequence is 17 residues long. V lost 4 bases and J 2 bases, leaving 20 bases between the germline ends. CDR1 and CDR2 (germline): LNHDA, SQIVND (reference sequence). In nucleotides, the CDR3 is TGTGCCAGTAGTACCGTAGCGAGTCAGGGGATTCAAGAGACCCAGTACTTC. Its translation is CASSTVASQGIQETQYF. Looking up the rest from reference TRBV19 and TRBJ2-5 gives the full variable domain: DGGITQSPKYLFRKEGQNVTLSCEQNLNHDAMYWYRQDPGQGLRLIYYSQIVNDFQKGDIAEGYSVSREKKESFPLTVTSAQKNPTAFYLCASSTVASQGIQETQYFGPGTRLLVL.

The rearrangement links TRBV24-1 to TRBJ1-6, with D unresolved. The V end was cut by 4 bases, the J end by 5 bases, with 5 bases between. CDR3 size: 13 residues. Germline V lookup: CDR1 KGHDR, CDR2 SFDVKD. The CDR3 loop reads CATSDSNNSPLHF. The CDR3 DNA reads TGTGCCACCAGTGACAGTAATAATTCACCCCTCCACTTT.

V is TRBV7-2 and J is TRBJ1-2, with TRBD1 as a possible D gene (5 bases). Per the germline V gene, CDR1 is SGHTA and CDR2 is FQGNSA. The V and J ends lost 4 bases and 3 bases respectively, with 15 bases between them. There are 15 residues in the CDR3. In DNA, the CDR3 is TGTGCCAGCAGCTCACTGGGTAGGGGCGACTATGGCTACACCTTC. This sequence encodes CASSSLGRGDYGYTF.

The J gene is TRBJ2-1, the V gene TRBV9, with D possibly being TRBD2 (6 bases). The germline V gene encodes CDR1 SGDLS and CDR2 YYNGEE. V lost 3 bases and J lost 7, with 14 bases in between. The CDR3 consists of 14 residues. The CDR3 DNA follows: TGTGCCAGCAGCGAGTGGGGGGTCTGGAATGAGCAGTTCTTC. Its translation is CASSEWGVWNEQFF.

This chain links TRBV29-1 with TRBJ2-5; D call uncertain. CDR1 SQVTM and CDR2 ANQGSEA come from the germline V gene. Trimming removed 5 bases at V and 1 base at J, with 14 bases between. The CDR3 sequence is 14 residues long. The CDR3 region has the DNA TGCAGCGTTTTCCCGGAGAAACTCCAAGAGACCCAGTACTTC. Encoded protein: CSVFPEKLQETQYF.

The chain has TRBV5-4 and TRBJ2-3, with 14 bases that match TRBD2. Germline CDR1 reads SGHNT; CDR2 reads YYREEE (reference sequence). This CDR3 spans 17 amino acids. V lost 0 bases and J lost 5; bases outside the gene matches: 5. CDR3 sequence reads: CASSLGGLAGVVDTQYF. Here the CDR3 DNA reads TGTGCCAGCAGCTTGGGGGGACTAGCGGGAGTTGTAGATACGCAGTATTTT.

The chain has TRBV11-2 and TRBJ2-7; 13 positions match TRBD2. There are 18 residues in the CDR3. Germline-derived CDR1 and CDR2 are SGHAT and FQNNGV. Trimming took 5 bases from V and 7 from J; bases not matched to a gene: 17. CDR3 residues: CASSKAATSGRAFSEQYF. The CDR3 nucleotides are TGTGCCAGCAGCAAAGCGGCTACTAGCGGGAGGGCTTTCAGTGAGCAGTACTTC.

J is TRBJ2-3 and V is TRBV5-4, with 11 bases matching TRBD2. CDR3 length equals 14 residues. Unmatched junction bases numbered 5, after V lost 5 bases and J lost 6 bases. Germline-derived CDR1 and CDR2 are SGHNT and YYREEE (reference sequence). The CDR3 DNA reads TGTGCCAGCAGGTTAGCGGGAGGGGTCGATACGCAGTATTTT. Translated, it gives CASRLAGGVDTQYF. Full variable domain (rest looked up from reference TRBV5-4 and TRBJ2-3): ETGVTQSPTHLIKTRGQQVTLRCSSQSGHNTVSWYQQALGQGPQFIFQYYREEENGRGNFPPRFSGLQFPNYSSELNVNALELDDSALYLCASRLAGGVDTQYFGPGTRLTVL.

The chain links TRBV9 to TRBJ2-2; a weak D match, TRBD2 (5 bases). The CDR3 length is 14 residues. Germline V lookup: CDR1 SGDLS, CDR2 YYNGEE. Trimming left V 0 bases short and J 5 bases short, with 8 bases between. CDR3 DNA: TGTGCCAGCAGCGTAGGGGAGTTGACCGGGGAGCTGTTTTTT. Protein product: CASSVGELTGELFF.

Regarding this clone: Different DNA sequences within this sample yield the same CDR3. The V gene is TRBV27, the J gene TRBJ2-7, with 10 bases matching TRBD2. The CDR3 covers 15 residues. CDR1 and CDR2 (germline): MNHEY, SMNVEV (reference sequence). J gave up 3 bases and V 4 bases, and 6 bases lay outside the gene matches. CDR3 nucleotides: TGTGCCAGCAGTTCCCGGGGACTAGCGAGCTACGAGCAGTACTTC. This translates into CASSSRGLASYEQYF.

This rearrangement joins TRBV5-6 to TRBJ2-7; D perhaps matches TRBD2 (5 bases). The CDR3 covers 16 residues. The germline V gene encodes CDR1 SGHDT and CDR2 YYEEEE. The germline V and J ends were trimmed by 4 bases and 3 bases, with 20 bases remaining between them. The CDR3 nucleotides read TGTGCCAGCAGCAGACGTTTGGGTGAGGGAGTCTACGAGCAGTACTTC. This encodes CASSRRLGEGVYEQYF.

The chain joins TRBV29-1 to TRBJ1-1, with D hard to call. This CDR3 is 13 amino acids long. Trimming removed 4 bases from V and 5 bases from J, with 14 bases in between. The germline gives CDR1 SQVTM, CDR2 ANQGSEA. CDR3 loop: CSVVTVMRTEAFF. CDR3 DNA: TGCAGCGTTGTTACCGTAATGAGGACTGAAGCTTTCTTT.

The chain combines TRBV4-1 with TRBJ2-6; D is perhaps TRBD2 (5 bases). Germline values: CDR1 MGHRA, CDR2 YSYEKL. CDR3 size: 17 residues. V was pared by 0 bases and J by 0 bases, with 9 bases between. Here the CDR3 DNA reads TGCGCCAGCAGCCAAGAGAGGGATGGCTCTGGGGCCAACGTCCTGACTTTC. It codes for CASSQERDGSGANVLTF.

The CDR3 is CASSQDLGTSGTYNEQFF. CDR3 in DNA: TGCGCCAGCAGCCAAGATCTGGGGACTAGCGGGACTTACAATGAGCAGTTCTTC. This chain uses TRBV4-3 with TRBJ2-1, with TRBD2 identical over 13 bases. The V gene's germline CDR1 is LGHNA and CDR2 YSLEER. Trimming cost V 0 bases and J 4 bases; bases outside gene matches: 6. This CDR3 spans 18 amino acids.

This clone came up a few times. The chain is built from TRBV7-3 and TRBJ2-1; no clear D gene. Trimming removed 2 bases at V and 5 bases at J, with 10 bases between. The CDR3 spans 14 residues. Germline V CDR1 and CDR2: SGHTA, FQGTGA. The DNA for the CDR3 is TGTGCCAGCAGCTTAGTAGCTAACAACAATGAGCAGTTCTTC. Its translation: CASSLVANNNEQFF.

This clone turned up a few times. The rearrangement joins TRBV7-2 to TRBJ2-1; 7 positions agree with TRBD2. After removal of 5 bases from V and 4 bases from J, the junction contained 8 bases not matched to a gene. Germline V gives CDR1 SGHTA, CDR2 FQGNSA. The CDR3 spans 15 residues. CDR3 nucleotide sequence: TGTGCCAGCAGCACCGCTAGCGGAAGTTACAATGAGCAGTTCTTC. Translating it yields CASSTASGSYNEQFF. Full variable domain (outside the CDR3, taken from reference TRBV7-2 and TRBJ2-1): GAGVSQSPSNKVTEKGKDVELRCDPISGHTALYWYRQSLGQGLEFLIYFQGNSAPDKSGLPSDRFSAERTGGSVSTLTIQRTQQEDSAVYLCASSTASGSYNEQFFGPGTRLTVL.

V and J are TRBV6-5 and TRBJ2-7, with D possibly being TRBD1 (6 bases). Germline lookup yields CDR1 MNHEY and CDR2 SVGAGI. This CDR3 contains 14 residues. Trimming removed 7 bases from V and 6 bases from J, with 19 bases in between. The CDR3 region is CASMVGQGQSEQYF. The CDR3, as DNA: TGTGCCAGCATGGTGGGGCAGGGACAATCCGAGCAGTACTTC.

This rearrangement joins TRBV20-1 to TRBJ1-3, with unresolved D. Germline V gene lookup returns CDR1 DFQATT and CDR2 SNEGSKA (reference sequence). V lost 3 bases to trimming and J lost 0 bases, with 6 bases between them. The CDR3 runs to 13 residues. The DNA for the CDR3 is TGCAGTGCTAGTCAGGACTCTGGAAACACCATATATTTT. It is translated as CSASQDSGNTIYF.

The CDR3 loop is CASSFVRGEQFF. In DNA, the CDR3 is TGTGCCAGCAGCTTTGTGCGGGGTGAGCAGTTCTTC. This chain uses TRBV11-3 with TRBJ2-1, with a weak D call TRBD2 (6 bases). This CDR3 is built from 12 residues. Trimming took 3 bases from V and 9 from J, leaving 9 bases between them. In germline, CDR1 is SGHNT, CDR2 YENEEA.